This T cell receptor (beta chain) derives from a study of T cells in Graves' hyperthyroidism and ophthalmopathy. Study-wide results and caveats: Ophthalmopathy was model-predicted a median about 6 months pre-onset. Among clonotypes expanded in thyroid above 0.001, most were also found in blood.

Germline CDR1 reads LGHDT; CDR2 reads YNNKEL (reference sequence). The CDR3 consists of 16 residues. Trimming at V came to 2 bases and at J to 7 bases, leaving 4 bases not matched to a gene. The diagnostic basis comprised clinical symptoms, serum thyroxine and TRAb, thyroid ultrasound and orbital computed tomography. It was at first hyperthyroidism diagnosis, before any ophthalmopathy symptoms, that the blood sample was taken. Worth noting for this clonotype: Its specificity is not known.

TCR beta CDR3 regions were amplified from RNA transcripts. When the TCR CDR3 underwent first-round RT-PCR, the HTBI primer set was used. TCRdb recomputed calls from the multiplex PCR reads with MiXCR, one row per CDR3 protein. Among over 700,000 distinct CDR3 sequences listed, 18% were seen once. The genes are TRBV3-1 and TRBJ1-6; TRBD1 matches at 11 bases. This clonotype originated in a woman aged 45-65 years with Graves' hyperthyroidism that later progressed to Graves' ophthalmopathy. The source material was blood. The CDR3 DNA reads as TGTGCCAGCAGCCAAACGGGACAGGGGGTGAATTCACCCCTCCACTTT. It is translated as CASSQTGQGVNSPLHF. Together with reference TRBV3-1 and TRBJ1-6, the CDR3 gives the full variable domain: DTAVSQTPKYLVTQMGNDKSIKCEQNLGHDTMYWYKQDSKKFLKIMFSYNNKELIINETVPNRFSPKSPDKAHLNLHINSLELGDSAVYFCASSQTGQGVNSPLHFGNGTRLTVT.